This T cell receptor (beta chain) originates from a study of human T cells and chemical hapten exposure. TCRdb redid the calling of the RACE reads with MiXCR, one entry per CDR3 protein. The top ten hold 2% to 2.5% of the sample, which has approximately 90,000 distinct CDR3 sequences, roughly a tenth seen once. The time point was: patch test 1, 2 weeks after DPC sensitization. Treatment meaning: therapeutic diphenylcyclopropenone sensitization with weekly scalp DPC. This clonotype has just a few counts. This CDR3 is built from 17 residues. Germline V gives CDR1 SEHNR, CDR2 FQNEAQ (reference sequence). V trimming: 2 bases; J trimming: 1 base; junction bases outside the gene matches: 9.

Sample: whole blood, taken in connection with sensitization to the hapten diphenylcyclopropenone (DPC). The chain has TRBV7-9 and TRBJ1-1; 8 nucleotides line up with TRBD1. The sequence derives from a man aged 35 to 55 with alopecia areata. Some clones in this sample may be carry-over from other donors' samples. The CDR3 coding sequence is TGTGCCAGCAGCTTATTCGGACAGGGCAGTTGGAACACTGAAGCTTTCTTT. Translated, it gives CASSLFGQGSWNTEAFF.